The entry below describes one TCR beta chain. From germline, CDR1 is MGHDK and CDR2 SYGVNS. The CDR3 runs 14 residues. The V segment lost 4 bases and the J segment 4 bases; nucleotides outside the gene matches: 6. The entry originates in a study of blood T cell repertoires in COVID-19. Study background: Samples representing acute and convalescent COVID-19 were sourced from the United States, Italy and Spain. From T cells, B-cell-depleted T cells, or PBMCs came the material, which was cDNA or gDNA.

In the authors' workflow: Cell counts per sample came from amplifying reference gene primers. Clones were read by immunoSEQ multiplex PCR, and TCRdb kept only the in-frame ones, dropping some. V, J and clone size are those of that table, while D and trimming were read from the DNA. The repertoire consists of fewer than 250,000 clones, with around four fifths occurring once and the leading ten covering about 4.8%. The V call is TRBV25-1, the J call TRBJ1-2; 7 nucleotides align to TRBD1. The source is a woman aged 70-85 years with acute or convalescent COVID-19. Sequencing input: peripheral blood. The CDR3 loop is CASSAWDRFYGYTF. CDR3 DNA: TGTGCCAGCAGTGCATGGGACAGATTCTATGGCTACACCTTC.